What follows is one T cell receptor (beta chain) and its context. This clone appeared once. The target of this receptor is not known. No base-level quality is on record; no much larger clone is a single base apart. In total, roughly 670 healthy bone marrow donors made up the cohort. At the time of sampling, every cohort member was nominally healthy, though immune exposures that went unrecorded were likely present. The donor was CMV seronegative and was included in the group of about 350 seronegative cohort members. Each donor provided a peripheral blood sample, and peripheral blood mononuclear cells were used for TCR beta sequencing. Genomic DNA extraction from the blood cell samples was performed with the Qiagen DNeasy Blood Extraction Kit. This record comes from a study of cytomegalovirus exposure and HLA in healthy donors (dated by TCRdb to the late 2010s). For the wider study: An earlier analysis of 587 of the donors reported 276 Gb of sequence data and 117 million unique TCR beta sequences obtained from about 170 million T cells. The study aimed to test whether signatures of past pathogen exposure could be identified by cataloging public T cell receptors. Along with the roughly 670-subject first cohort, a separate validation cohort of approximately 110 different subjects was used. High-throughput TCR immunosequencing, statistical association of individual TCRs with disease status, and machine learning were combined to predict cytomegalovirus infection status. The number of typed donors differed by locus: roughly 620-630 for A, B, C, DRB1 and DQB1; approximately 530 for DQA1; fewer than 610 for DPA1; and approximately 450 for DPB1. In a later analysis, previously published TCR beta repertoires from roughly 710 donors were re-analyzed and high-resolution HLA genotyping was added so that TCR occurrence patterns could be studied. Using immunosequencing, the study profiled T cell repertoires from about 610 subjects and related those repertoires to cytomegalovirus serostatus. Because of strong linkage in the cohort, 5 or 6 DR-DQ haplotypes were treated as single units for association and clustering. Across around 400 genotyped donors of the cohort, an average of about 220,000 unique TCR beta nucleotide sequences per donor were sequenced, and roughly 20% of those sequences were non-productive. Among the approximately 400 genotyped donors, around 81% belonged to the genetic ancestry cluster associated with self-reported Caucasian donors. Every discovery cohort repertoire had been produced on one sequencing platform. Donor age, sex, ethnicity and CMV serostatus were collected together with the repertoire data. Class I and class II HLA loci were covered by the typing at four-digit resolution. To decide whether each TCR beta V gene segment behaved as functional or pseudogenic, an earlier analysis of some 570 of the donors relied on high-throughput TCR beta sequencing. About 310 gigabases of sequencing data and approximately 85 million unique TCR sequences were included in an early release covering about 700 HLA-typed donors. Rather than using new phenotypic data, the later analysis identified candidate immune exposures from TCR beta sequences and from how often those sequences occurred across donors. Genome-wide SNP genotypes for about 65% of the roughly 670 donors were used in a later genetic analysis, which treated that subset as a discovery cohort.

The paper as a whole reports these results and caveats: A further reported finding was that TCR beta sequences accurately predicted the HLA-A and HLA-B alleles for most subjects in the first cohort. Across donors, most TCR sequences were observed very rarely, whereas some public TCRs were present in many individuals. Because HLA typing was missing for some donors at each locus, association tests included only the typed subset. CMV serostatus was the only immune exposure information available for the cohort. V-gene and J-gene trimming of TCR beta chains was associated with a missense DCLRE1C variant in a later genetic analysis, and the association was replicated in an independent cohort. According to a later analysis, parvovirus B19, influenza, CMV and Epstein-Barr virus appeared linked to several top co-occurrence clusters. The cohort was sequenced for TCR beta chains only, and without alpha or paired-chain data the features that could be detected were limited. It was suggested by the authors that the approach could potentially be generalized to other disease states and immunological phenotypes. Compared with equally common non-associated chains, HLA-associated TCR beta chains in a later analysis were more clonally expanded and had lower generation probabilities. In a later analysis, TCR association rates were found to vary across HLA loci, with the most associated TCRs seen for DRB1 alleles and the fewest for HLA-C alleles. In vitro tests confirmed that a few of the cytomegalovirus-associated TCR beta chains recognize cytomegalovirus antigens. Cytomegalovirus status was reported to be diagnosed by the classifier with high specificity and sensitivity in both the original and validation cohorts. Most CMV-associated TCR beta chains appeared to be HLA-restricted in a later analysis, and the HLA associations seemed to be driven largely by CMV exposure. A total of 150 or so TCR beta chains were listed by the study as associated with cytomegalovirus. A cluster of highly shared sequence variants was judged likely to represent a technical artifact of the sequencing pipeline. A later genetic analysis reported fewer N-insertions in productive TCRs among donors in an Asian-associated ancestry cluster than the roughly 650-donor mean. Linkage disequilibrium might explain the correlated functional status among segregating V segments, but an unknown experimental factor could not be ruled out. When HLA alleles, especially DR and DQ, strongly co-occurred, attributing TCR associations to individual alleles was difficult. About 17 rarely observed V segments, including chromosome 9 orphons, were excluded from the earlier analysis of approximately 500 of the donors because counts were too low. The presence/absence analyses assumed that sequencing depth was roughly uniform across donors, and that assumption may not be true. Specific HLA alleles were associated with over 15,000 TCR beta sequences at a false discovery rate of 0.05 in a later analysis. In an earlier analysis of 587 of the donors, most TCR beta V segments were observed in productive rearrangements about 87% or about 30% of the time, broadly matching IMGT annotations. Some IMGT-functional V segments, including TRBV6-2 and TRBV6-3, could not be told apart with the 87-base-pair reads, so those segments were excluded.

Per the germline V gene (reference sequence), PRHDT is the CDR1 and FYEKMQ is the CDR2. V is pruned by 5 bases and J by 8 bases, leaving 10 bases of the junction without a gene match. From the cysteine up to the phenylalanine, the CDR3 has a length of 15 residues. Solely the CDR3 DNA is kept, with 45 bases framed from the first base. Library preparation employed the immunoSEQ multiplex PCR assay. For the multiplex PCR, a mixture combining 60 forward primers for TCR Vbeta segments and 13 reverse primers for TCR Jbeta segments was used. The CDR3 region of rearranged TCR beta genes was amplified from genomic DNA by a multiplex PCR assay. Amplified TCR beta libraries were sequenced as 87-base-pair reads on the Illumina HiSeq System. Under the source paper's analysis protocol: A later analysis counted approximately 84 million unique TCR beta chains across the 640 or so repertoires, and about 10 million of these chains were shared by at least two donors. To remove PCR and sequencing errors, raw reads were error-corrected and collapsed into unique sequences using a nearest-neighbor algorithm that merged closely related sequences. V, D and J gene segments were assigned by aligning CDR3 sequences to IMGT reference sequences. For a sequence to be retained, a match of at least six nucleotides to both a V gene segment and a J gene segment was required. Rearrangements were called productive when the CDR3 lacked stop codons and stayed in frame with V and J; all others were non-productive. Following IMGT convention, CDR3 was defined as the stretch from the second conserved V-encoded cysteine up to the conserved J-encoded phenylalanine. The earlier analysis of about 610 of the donors excluded any sequence lacking an unambiguous match to a single V gene segment. An earlier analysis of a few hundred of the donors classified V segments as functional when productive rearrangements were above 56.7% and as segregating when the standard deviation between donors was above 5%. A statistical classification framework was built for diagnosing cytomegalovirus status from the catalog of TCR beta chain sequences. A later analysis assigned V and J genes by comparing TCR nucleotide sequences with IMGT/GENE-DB human TR gene sequences. A later analysis assigned CDR3 sequences and most-parsimonious VDJ recombination scenarios with the TCRdist pipeline. In a later analysis, every TCR beta chain was defined by the combination of its CDR3 amino acid sequence and its V-gene family, and reads without a unique V-gene family were dropped. As a way to deal with suspected cross-contamination and a sequencing artifact, a later analysis dropped 640 or so nucleotide sequences that were highly shared and had low generation probability. For each public chain, a later analysis derived a clonal expansion index from normalized ranks of inferred template counts within each repertoire. Generation probabilities in a later analysis came from a VDJ recombination model fitted to out-of-frame rearrangements, and those results were checked against IGoR. In a later analysis, hypergeometric tests were used to score TCR-TCR, TCR-HLA and TCR-CMV co-occurrence, with a repertoire-size bias correction applied to TCR pairs. A later analysis estimated false discovery rates by permuting HLA or CMV assignments 20 times. In a later analysis, co-occurring TCRs were grouped using DBSCAN, and TCRdist sequence similarity was added for clustering within HLA-allele-positive subsets. Co-occurrence clustering excluded repertoires with fewer than 30,000 or more than 120,000 public chains, plus five with anomalous nucleotide sharing. As stored in TCRdb, this immuneACCESS dataset retains in-frame rearrangements with V and J assigned. A fraction of the clones does not appear; measured against another copy, unresolved V genes explain less than half of the discrepancy, and the remainder lacks a known reason. The V and J calls and clone size are taken from that table; D and trimming were inferred from the DNA. The sample table records about 140,000 clones; roughly 80% of these occur just once. The ten largest clones represent approximately 1.1% of the sample.

Sequenced material: PBMCs. This chain joins TRBV13 to TRBJ2-1, with 9 bases in between that match TRBD2. The TCR sequence derives from a female donor in good health and CMV-seronegative. The CDR3: CASSPGAGGRDEQFF. The sequence in DNA is TGTGCCAGCAGCCCAGGAGCGGGAGGCCGCGATGAGCAGTTCTTC.